This T cell receptor beta chain was sequenced for a study of CD8+ T cells in alopecia areata. Regarding the study as a whole: Scalp sample data also include resident alphabeta T cells from normal skin.

Following extraction, RNA underwent reverse transcription to cDNA, which served as the sequencing template. Clones were sequenced by immunoSEQ multiplex PCR, and TCRdb holds only the in-frame ones, with some missing. Of about 110,000 clones in the sample, 59% were seen once. This clone was recorded a few times. Antigen specificity is unknown. Trimming removed 6 bases from V and 2 bases from J, with 12 bases in between. The CDR3 is 13 residues long. In germline, CDR1 is SGHRS, CDR2 YFSETQ. The TCR sequence derives from a human donor in good health. Sample: CD8+ T cells sorted from blood. The J gene is TRBJ2-7, the V gene TRBV5-1; D is possibly TRBD2 (5 bases). The CDR3 nucleotides are TGCGCCAGCACCCATCCCGGGGCCTACGAGCAGTACTTC. Its translation: CASTHPGAYEQYF.